These T cell receptor beta chains were read from a single sample in a study of CD8+ T cells in alopecia areata. Clones were sequenced by immunoSEQ multiplex PCR, and TCRdb holds only the in-frame ones, with some missing. The sample carries about 76,000 clones, roughly 70% recorded once. Sequenced material: CD8+ T cells sorted from blood, taken at week 24, from a patient treated with tofacitinib. The receptors come from a human donor with alopecia areata. CDR3s include the opening cysteine and the closing phenylalanine or tryptophan. A D gene is named only where the DNA matches it firmly. Only part of the rows carry a size: once, few, many, or a class if the clone is expanded.

cdr3_aa: CASSFTNWLGANVLTF
cdr3_nt: TGTGCCAGCAGTTTCACGAACTGGCTCGGGGCCAACGTCCTGACTTTC
clone_size: .
d_call: .
j_call: TRBJ2-6
v_call: TRBV27

cdr3_aa: CASSAPGQPNEKLFF
cdr3_nt: TGCGCCAGCAGCGCTCCGGGACAGCCCAATGAAAAACTGTTTTTT
clone_size: few
d_call: TRBD1
j_call: TRBJ1-4
v_call: TRBV5-1

cdr3_aa: CASSQVNSVGDSNQPQHF
cdr3_nt: TGCGCCAGCAGCCAAGTTAATAGCGTCGGGGATAGCAATCAGCCCCAGCATTTT
clone_size: many
d_call: .
j_call: TRBJ1-5
v_call: TRBV4-3

cdr3_aa: CASSLTGSGTDTQYF
cdr3_nt: TGCGCCAGCAGCTTGACAGGGTCGGGCACAGATACGCAGTATTTT
clone_size: few
d_call: .
j_call: TRBJ2-3
v_call: TRBV5-1

cdr3_aa: CASSQVADHGYTF
cdr3_nt: TGCGCCAGCAGCCAAGTGGCAGACCATGGCTACACCTTC
clone_size: .
d_call: .
j_call: TRBJ1-2
v_call: TRBV4-1

cdr3_aa: CASSSKVPYNEQFF
cdr3_nt: TGTGCCAGCAGCTCTAAAGTTCCCTACAATGAGCAGTTCTTC
clone_size: once
d_call: .
j_call: TRBJ2-1
v_call: TRBV5-6

cdr3_aa: CASSWPTRGNTEAFF
cdr3_nt: TGTGCCAGCAGCTGGCCTACCAGGGGGAACACTGAAGCTTTCTTT
clone_size: .
d_call: .
j_call: TRBJ1-1
v_call: TRBV5-6

cdr3_aa: CASSEGQGAVETQYF
cdr3_nt: TGTGCCAGCAGCGAGGGACAGGGGGCGGTGGAGACCCAGTACTTC
clone_size: few
d_call: TRBD1
j_call: TRBJ2-5
v_call: TRBV9

cdr3_aa: CASSHGQNTEAFF
cdr3_nt: TGTGCCAGCAGCCACGGACAGAACACTGAAGCTTTCTTT
clone_size: .
d_call: .
j_call: TRBJ1-1
v_call: TRBV4-2

cdr3_aa: CASSQDRLPPHNEQFF
cdr3_nt: TGCGCCAGCAGCCAAGATAGGTTACCGCCACACAATGAGCAGTTCTTC
clone_size: .
d_call: .
j_call: TRBJ2-1
v_call: TRBV4-3

cdr3_aa: CASSLNTEAFF
cdr3_nt: TGTGCCAGCTCACTGAACACTGAAGCTTTCTTT
clone_size: .
d_call: .
j_call: TRBJ1-1
v_call: TRBV18

cdr3_aa: CSGGQGIAEQYF
cdr3_nt: TGCAGCGGTGGACAGGGGATCGCCGAGCAGTACTTC
clone_size: few
d_call: TRBD1
j_call: TRBJ2-7
v_call: TRBV29-1

cdr3_aa: CASRLAGGSDTQYF
cdr3_nt: TGTGCCAGCAGACTAGCGGGAGGATCAGATACGCAGTATTTT
clone_size: .
d_call: TRBD2
j_call: TRBJ2-3
v_call: TRBV6-1

cdr3_aa: CATSSGPLYEQYF
cdr3_nt: TGTGCCACCAGCAGCGGACCGCTCTACGAGCAGTACTTC
clone_size: .
d_call: .
j_call: TRBJ2-7
v_call: TRBV15

cdr3_aa: CASSESRGRRDTQYF
cdr3_nt: TGTGCCAGCAGTGAAAGCAGGGGGCGCCGAGATACGCAGTATTTT
clone_size: .
d_call: TRBD1
j_call: TRBJ2-3
v_call: TRBV2

cdr3_aa: CASSQVVGPLQFF
cdr3_nt: TGCGCCAGCAGCCAAGTAGTAGGGCCGCTGCAGTTCTTC
clone_size: .
d_call: .
j_call: TRBJ2-1
v_call: TRBV4-1

cdr3_aa: CASSQGNADTQYF
cdr3_nt: TGTGCCAGCAGCCAGGGGAATGCAGATACGCAGTATTTT
clone_size: .
d_call: .
j_call: TRBJ2-3
v_call: TRBV5-6